A single sample gave rise to the 9 T cell receptor beta chains below, sequenced in a study of OX40 agonist ivuxolimab in advanced cancers. The table came from immunoSEQ multiplex PCR; TCRdb's copy has only in-frame clones and leaves some out. This sample has 60,000 to 70,000 clones, with roughly 90% found just once. Sequencing used CD4+ or CD8+ T cells sorted from blood, obtained in a trial of the OX40 agonist ivuxolimab. The receptors stem from an adult with an advanced solid tumor such as melanoma, head and neck, liver or kidney cancer.

This clone turned up a few times. The chain joins TRBV5-1 to TRBJ1-1; tentatively, D is TRBD1 (5 bases). The CDR3 length is 14 residues. Looked up from germline, CDR1 is SGHRS and CDR2 is YFSETQ. V was clipped by 2 bases and J by 1 base, with 9 bases between them. CDR3 coding DNA: TGCGCCAGCAGCTTCGGACACGCGAACACTGAAGCTTTCTTT. Translation: CASSFGHANTEAFF.

This rearrangement joins TRBV5-5 to TRBJ1-2; 7 positions agree with TRBD1. Unmatched junction bases numbered 7, after V lost 4 bases and J lost 1 base. This CDR3 spans 15 amino acids. Germline values: CDR1 SGHKS, CDR2 YYEKEE (reference sequence). Here the CDR3 DNA reads TGTGCCAGCAGCCAAGGACAGGAAAATAACTATGGCTACACCTTC. Translating gives CASSQGQENNYGYTF. Drawing the rest from reference TRBV5-5 and TRBJ1-2, the complete variable domain is DAGVTQSPTHLIKTRGQQVTLRCSPISGHKSVSWYQQVLGQGPQFIFQYYEKEERGRGNFPDRFSARQFPNYSSELNVNALLLGDSALYLCASSQGQENNYGYTFGSGTRLTVV.

The V gene is TRBV6-6, the J gene TRBJ2-3; D is possibly TRBD2 (5 bases). Germline V lookup: CDR1 MNHNY, CDR2 SVGAGI (reference sequence). The V and J ends lost 6 bases and 6 bases respectively, with 16 bases between them. This CDR3 has 14 residues. The CDR3 is CASRNQVRGDTQYF. The CDR3 DNA sequence: TGTGCCAGCAGAAACCAGGTGCGCGGGGATACGCAGTATTTT.

The chain has TRBV5-1 and TRBJ2-5; D is unresolved. Trimming left V 4 bases short and J 1 base short, with 14 bases between. Germline CDR1 and CDR2: SGHRS and YFSETQ. The CDR3 runs 15 residues. The DNA for the CDR3 is TGCGCCAGCAGCGAAAACGCTTACAGCCAAGAGACCCAGTACTTC. Protein: CASSENAYSQETQYF.

The rearrangement joins TRBV2 to TRBJ2-5, with 10 bases matching TRBD2. With 5 bases clipped from V and 1 base from J, the junction kept 7 bases outside the gene matches. Looked up from germline, CDR1 is SNHLY and CDR2 is FYNNEI. CDR3 length equals 16 residues. CDR3 loop: CASSIQAGGFQETQYF. DNA of the CDR3: TGTGCCAGCAGTATTCAAGCGGGAGGGTTCCAAGAGACCCAGTACTTC.

V usage is TRBV7-2 and J usage is TRBJ2-3, with D unresolved. There are 12 residues in the CDR3. The V end was cut by 5 bases, the J end by 4 bases, with 7 bases between. Per germline, CDR1 SGHTA and CDR2 FQGNSA. The CDR3 region is CASSGPPDTQYF. DNA for the CDR3: TGTGCCAGCAGCGGTCCCCCAGATACGCAGTATTTT.

The chain is built from TRBV28 and TRBJ2-5; the match to TRBD1 covers 9 bases. Gene TRBJ2-7 matches the end of the DNA better, so the J call may be wrong. The CDR3 is made up of 15 amino acids. Germline values: CDR1 MDHEN, CDR2 SYDVKM. CDR3 residues: CASRNEGQGGYEQYF. CDR3 nucleotide sequence: TGTGCCAGCAGGAACGAGGGACAGGGAGGGTACGAGCAGTACTTC.

The V gene is TRBV10-1, the J gene TRBJ1-5, with TRBD1 as a possible D gene (6 bases). The germline V gene has CDR1 WNHNN and CDR2 SYGVQD (reference sequence). Trimming shortened V by 11 bases and J by 0 bases, and 11 bases separated the two germline ends. This CDR3 is 13 amino acids long. CDR3 sequence (DNA): TGCGCCGGACACAGGGCTAGCAATCAGCCCCAGCATTTT. Its protein is CAGHRASNQPQHF.

The chain links TRBV2 to TRBJ2-1, with 7 bases that match TRBD1. This CDR3 has 15 residues. CDR1 SNHLY and CDR2 FYNNEI come from the germline V gene. The J segment lost 7 bases and the V segment lost 6 bases, leaving 12 bases of the junction unmatched. This CDR3 reads CASSFLLGGRNEQFF. CDR3 sequence (DNA): TGTGCCAGCAGCTTCTTGCTAGGGGGCAGGAATGAGCAGTTCTTC.